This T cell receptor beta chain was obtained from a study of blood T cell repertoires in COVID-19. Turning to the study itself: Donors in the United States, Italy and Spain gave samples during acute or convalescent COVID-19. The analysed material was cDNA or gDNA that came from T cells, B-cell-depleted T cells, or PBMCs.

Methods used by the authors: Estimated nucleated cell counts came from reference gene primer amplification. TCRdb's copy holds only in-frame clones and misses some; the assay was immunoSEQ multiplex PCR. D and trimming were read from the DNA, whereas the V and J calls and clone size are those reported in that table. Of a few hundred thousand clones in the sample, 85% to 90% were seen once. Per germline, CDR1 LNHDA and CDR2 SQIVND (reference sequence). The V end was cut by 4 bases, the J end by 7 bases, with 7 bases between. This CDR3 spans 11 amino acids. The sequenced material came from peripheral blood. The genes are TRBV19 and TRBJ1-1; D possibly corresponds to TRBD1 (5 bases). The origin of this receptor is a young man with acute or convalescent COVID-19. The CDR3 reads CASSTGYEAFF. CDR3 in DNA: TGTGCCAGTAGTACAGGGTATGAAGCTTTCTTT.